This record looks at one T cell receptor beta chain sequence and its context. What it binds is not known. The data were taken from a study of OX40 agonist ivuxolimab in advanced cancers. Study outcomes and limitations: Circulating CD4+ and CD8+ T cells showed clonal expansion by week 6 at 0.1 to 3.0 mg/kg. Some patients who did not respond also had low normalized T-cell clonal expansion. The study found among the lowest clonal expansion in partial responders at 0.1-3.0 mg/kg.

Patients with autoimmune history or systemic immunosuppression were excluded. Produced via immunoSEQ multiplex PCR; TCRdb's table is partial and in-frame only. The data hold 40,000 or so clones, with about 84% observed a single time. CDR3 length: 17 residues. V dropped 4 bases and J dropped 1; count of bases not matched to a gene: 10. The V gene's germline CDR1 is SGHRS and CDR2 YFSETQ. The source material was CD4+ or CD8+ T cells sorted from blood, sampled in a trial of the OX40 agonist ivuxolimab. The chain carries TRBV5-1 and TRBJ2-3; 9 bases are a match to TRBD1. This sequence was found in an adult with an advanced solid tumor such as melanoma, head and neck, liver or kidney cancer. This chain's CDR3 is CASSLHPGQGGTDTQYF. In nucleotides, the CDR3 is TGCGCCAGCAGCCTTCACCCGGGACAGGGTGGCACAGATACGCAGTATTTT.